The 22 T cell receptor beta chains listed next were all sequenced from one sample in a study of identical twins. TCRdb re-analysed the 5' RACE reads in MiXCR, keeping a single row per CDR3 protein. Among around 490,000 distinct CDR3 sequences listed, approximately 20% were seen once. The sample was also linked to a second study, of yellow fever vaccine responses in identical twins.

Sequencing was performed on CD4+ T cells sorted from blood. The receptors here all came from a woman aged 18-29 years in good health.

This clonotype has a handful of counts. The chain has TRBV10-3 and TRBJ2-1; D might be TRBD2 (6 bases). Per germline, CDR1 ENHRY and CDR2 SYGVKD. Trimming left V 0 bases short and J 1 base short, with 16 bases between. The CDR3 runs to 18 residues. The CDR3 is CAISESPGTSFSYNEQFF. The DNA for the CDR3 is TGTGCCATCAGTGAGTCCCCAGGGACTTCATTTTCCTACAATGAGCAGTTCTTC.

The V call is TRBV6-1, the J call TRBJ2-1; D call uncertain. This CDR3 is built from 13 residues. Per the germline V gene, CDR1 is MNHNS and CDR2 is SASEGT. The V gene lost 10 bases and the J gene lost 0 bases, with 10 bases spanning the gap. Written as DNA, the CDR3 is TGTGCCAAATGGGAAGGCTCCTACAATGAGCAGTTCTTC. It is translated as CAKWEGSYNEQFF.

CDR3 DNA: TGTGCCAGCAGTTTACCAGTTGAGACCCAGTACTTC. This codes for CASSLPVETQYF. V is TRBV28 and J is TRBJ2-5; D gene unclear. The CDR3 totals 12 residues. Trimming pared 2 bases from V and 5 bases from J, leaving 6 bases between. Germline CDR1 reads MDHEN; CDR2 reads SYDVKM.

In its sample, this clonotype was seen a few times. The rearrangement joins TRBV6-1 to TRBJ2-3, with a possible D match to TRBD2 (6 bases). Trimming removed 6 bases from V and 5 bases from J, with 12 bases in between. The CDR3 spans 13 residues. Germline lookup yields CDR1 MNHNS and CDR2 SASEGT. The CDR3 sequence: CASSGSVGDTQYF. The CDR3 nucleotides read TGTGCCAGCAGCGGGAGTGTGGGAGATACGCAGTATTTT.

The chain carries TRBV10-3 and TRBJ2-3, with TRBD2 matching over 8 bases. In germline, CDR1 is ENHRY, CDR2 SYGVKD. The V gene end was trimmed by 3 bases and the J gene end by 2 bases; junction bases not matched to a gene: 7. The CDR3 covers 16 residues. The CDR3 DNA reads TGTGCCATCAGTGATAGAATAGCGGGGATCACAGATACGCAGTATTTT. Its protein is CAISDRIAGITDTQYF.

The chain links TRBV5-1 to TRBJ2-1; D unclear. Trimming took 0 bases from V and 1 from J, leaving 8 bases between them. The CDR3 length is 15 residues. CDR1 and CDR2 from the germline V gene are SGHRS and YFSETQ. CDR3 sequence reads: CASSLVWESYNEQFF. CDR3 DNA: TGCGCCAGCAGCTTGGTGTGGGAATCCTACAATGAGCAGTTCTTC.

CDR3 bases: TGTGCCAGTAGTGGGGGGGGTCTAATCTCTTACAATGAGCAGTTCTTC. Translated: CASSGGGLISYNEQFF. This chain uses TRBV19 with TRBJ2-1, with TRBD2 matching 7 bases. Germline V CDR1 and CDR2: LNHDA, SQIVND (reference sequence). This CDR3 contains 16 residues. The ends lost 5 bases at V and 4 bases at J; junction bases unmatched: 11.

The chain employs TRBV29-1 and TRBJ1-1, with D tentatively TRBD1 (5 bases). From germline, CDR1 is SQVTM and CDR2 ANQGSEA. The CDR3 runs to 12 residues. CDR3 amino acids: CSGRGMNTEAFF. In DNA, the CDR3 is TGCAGTGGGCGGGGGATGAACACTGAAGCTTTCTTT.

The table lists this clonotype with many counts. One end of the junction fails to match germline, which may point to a read error. The V gene is TRBV5-1, the J gene TRBJ2-3, with 7 bases identical to TRBD1. Germline V gene lookup returns CDR1 SGHRS and CDR2 YFSETQ. The CDR3 spans 14 residues. The DNA for the CDR3 is TGTGCCAGCAGCCGGACAGGTAGCACAGATACGCAGTATTTT. This gives the protein CASSRTGSTDTQYF. The whole variable domain, filled in from reference TRBV5-1 and TRBJ2-3, reads KAGVTQTPRYLIKTRGQQVTLSCSPISGHRSVSWYQQTPGQGLQFLFEYFSETQRNKGNFPGRFSGRQFSNSRSEMNVSTLELGDSALYLCASSRTGSTDTQYFGPGTRLTVL.

The chain is built from TRBV13 and TRBJ2-2, with D unresolved. In germline, CDR1 is PRHDT, CDR2 FYEKMQ (reference sequence). This CDR3 has 18 residues. Trimming pared 11 bases from V and 1 base from J, leaving 26 bases between. The CDR3 is CACCLMDPFARNTGELFF. CDR3 coding DNA: TGTGCCTGCTGCTTAATGGACCCATTCGCCAGGAACACCGGGGAGCTGTTTTTT.

The chain links TRBV12-3 or TRBV12-4 to TRBJ2-2; 7 bases map to TRBD1. The J segment lost 2 bases and the V segment lost 5 bases, leaving 8 bases of the junction unmatched. This CDR3 region has 16 residues. CDR3 loop: CASSNRGPPNTGELFF. In nucleotides, the CDR3 is TGTGCCAGCAGTAACAGGGGCCCACCCAACACCGGGGAGCTGTTTTTT.

This clonotype occurred a few times. This sequence joins TRBV15 and TRBJ1-1; D not certain. Per the germline V gene, CDR1 is LNHNV and CDR2 is YYDKDF (reference sequence). This CDR3 spans 15 amino acids. V was pared by 0 bases and J by 1 base, with 9 bases between. CDR3 amino acids: CATSRDPQANTEAFF. DNA for the CDR3: TGTGCCACCAGCAGAGATCCCCAAGCGAACACTGAAGCTTTCTTT.

This chain links TRBV29-1 with TRBJ2-7; TRBD2 aligns across 7 bases. Trimming took 8 bases from V and 6 from J; bases not matched to a gene: 7. Germline V lookup: CDR1 SQVTM, CDR2 ANQGSEA. The CDR3 sequence is 11 residues long. DNA for the CDR3: TGCAGCTTTGCGGGAGCGGGCGAGCAGTACTTC. Its protein product is CSFAGAGEQYF.

The chain employs TRBV20-1 and TRBJ2-2, with D hard to call. This CDR3 has 13 residues. Germline values: CDR1 DFQATT, CDR2 SNEGSKA (reference sequence). Trimming shortened V by 4 bases and J by 1 base, and 7 bases separated the two germline ends. As DNA, the CDR3 is TGCAGTGCTAAACCGATGAACACCGGGGAGCTGTTTTTT. Translating it yields CSAKPMNTGELFF.

Only a few counts were recorded for this clonotype. The CDR3 nucleotides are TGTGCCACCAGTGACACGTCCCGTTCCAATGAGCAGTTCTTC. It yields the protein CATSDTSRSNEQFF. The chain carries TRBV24-1 and TRBJ2-1, with unresolved D. The ends were cut back, 4 bases at V and 6 bases at J, with 12 bases in the middle. The CDR3 runs to 14 residues. Germline loops: CDR1 KGHDR, CDR2 SFDVKD.

The chain employs TRBV12-3 or TRBV12-4 and TRBJ2-7; 8 nucleotides agree with TRBD2. The CDR3 length is 15 residues. The ends lost 6 bases at V and 1 base at J; junction bases unmatched: 8. CDR3 residues: CASRPTGGVSYEQYF. In DNA, the CDR3 is TGTGCCAGCAGACCGACGGGAGGGGTTTCCTACGAGCAGTACTTC.

This chain links TRBV12-3 or TRBV12-4 with TRBJ2-2; the D is unclear. Trimming shortened V by 6 bases and J by 2 bases, and 7 bases separated the two germline ends. The CDR3 runs 13 residues. In nucleotides, the CDR3 is TGTGCCAGCAGAATCCAAAACACCGGGGAGCTGTTTTTT. Amino acids: CASRIQNTGELFF.

The V and J genes are TRBV11-2 and TRBJ2-5, with no clear D. CDR3 length: 13 residues. Between the trimmed V and J ends, which lost 2 bases and 5 bases, there was a span of 9 bases. Looked up from germline, CDR1 is SGHAT and CDR2 is FQNNGV. Here the CDR3 reads CASSLPSRETQYF. The CDR3 bases are TGTGCCAGCAGCTTACCCAGTCGGGAGACCCAGTACTTC.

This clonotype was seen only a few times. V gene TRBV28 combines with J gene TRBJ2-3; D not certain. Trimming pared 4 bases from V and 2 bases from J, leaving 7 bases between. CDR3 length: 13 residues. Germline V lookup: CDR1 MDHEN, CDR2 SYDVKM. The CDR3 coding sequence is TGTGCCAGCAGTTCAGACCCCACAGATACGCAGTATTTT. It specifies CASSSDPTDTQYF.

V and J are TRBV6-5 and TRBJ2-1, with TRBD2 identical over 7 bases. Germline values: CDR1 MNHEY, CDR2 SVGAGI. CDR3 length equals 15 residues. J lost 8 bases, V lost 2 bases, and 9 bases had no gene match. The CDR3 bases are TGTGCCAGCAGTTACCCGTCGGGGACTAATGATGAGCAGTTCTTC. Translated, it gives CASSYPSGTNDEQFF.

This clonotype was counted between two and nine times. The genes are TRBV29-1 and TRBJ1-1, with TRBD1 matching 7 bases. Germline values: CDR1 SQVTM, CDR2 ANQGSEA. The CDR3 totals 14 residues. J gave up 0 bases and V 5 bases, and 6 bases lay outside the gene matches. CDR3 sequence reads: CSVPQGTMNTEAFF. In DNA, the CDR3 is TGCAGCGTTCCACAGGGGACTATGAACACTGAAGCTTTCTTT.

In this sample, this clonotype turned up a few times. DNA of the CDR3: TGTGCCAGCAGCCAGGGGGGTTACTACGAGCAGTACGTC. Translation: CASSQGGYYEQYV. This rearrangement joins TRBV12-3 or TRBV12-4 to TRBJ2-7, with a tentative D call TRBD1 (7 bases). With 6 bases removed from V and 3 bases from J, the gap between germline ends came to 12 bases. This CDR3 has 13 amino acids.